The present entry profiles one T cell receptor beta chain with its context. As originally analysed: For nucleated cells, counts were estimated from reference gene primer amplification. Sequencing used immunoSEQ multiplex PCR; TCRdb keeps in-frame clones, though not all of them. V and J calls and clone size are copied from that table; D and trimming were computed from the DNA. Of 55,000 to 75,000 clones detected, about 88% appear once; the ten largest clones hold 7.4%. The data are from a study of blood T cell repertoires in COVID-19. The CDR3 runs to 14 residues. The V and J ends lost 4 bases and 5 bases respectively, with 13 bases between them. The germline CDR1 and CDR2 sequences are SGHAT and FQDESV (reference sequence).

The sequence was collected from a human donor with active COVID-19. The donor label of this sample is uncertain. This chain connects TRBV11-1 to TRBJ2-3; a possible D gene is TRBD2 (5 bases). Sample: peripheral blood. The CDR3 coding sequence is TGTGCCAGCAGCTCCCAAGGGAGAGGAGATACGCAGTATTTT. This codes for CASSSQGRGDTQYF.